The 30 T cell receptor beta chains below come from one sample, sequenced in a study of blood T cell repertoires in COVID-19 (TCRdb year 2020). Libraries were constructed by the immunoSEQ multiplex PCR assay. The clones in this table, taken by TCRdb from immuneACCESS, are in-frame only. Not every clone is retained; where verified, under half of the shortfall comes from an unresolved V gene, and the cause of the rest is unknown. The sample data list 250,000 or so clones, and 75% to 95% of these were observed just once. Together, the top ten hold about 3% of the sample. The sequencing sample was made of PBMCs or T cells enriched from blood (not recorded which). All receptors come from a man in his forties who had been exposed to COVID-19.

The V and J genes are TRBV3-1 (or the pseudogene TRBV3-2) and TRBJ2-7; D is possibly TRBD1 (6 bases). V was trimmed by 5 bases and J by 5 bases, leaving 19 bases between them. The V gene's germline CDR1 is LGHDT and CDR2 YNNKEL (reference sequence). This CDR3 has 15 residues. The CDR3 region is CASSKRGSRPDEQYF. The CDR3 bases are TGTGCCAGCAGCAAAAGGGGGAGTCGACCTGACGAGCAGTACTTC.

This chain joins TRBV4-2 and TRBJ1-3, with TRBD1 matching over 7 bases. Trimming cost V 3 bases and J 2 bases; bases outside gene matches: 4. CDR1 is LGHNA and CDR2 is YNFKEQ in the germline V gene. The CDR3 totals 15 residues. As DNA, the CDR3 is TGTGCCAGCAGCCAGGTACAGGGGACTGGAAACACCATATATTTT. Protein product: CASSQVQGTGNTIYF.

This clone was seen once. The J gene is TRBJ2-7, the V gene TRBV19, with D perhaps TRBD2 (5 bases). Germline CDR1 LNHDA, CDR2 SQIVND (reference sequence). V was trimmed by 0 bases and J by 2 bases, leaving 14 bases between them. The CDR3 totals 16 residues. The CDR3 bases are TGTGCCAGTAGTATAGATGGCGGGTTGGGAACCTACGAGCAGTACTTC. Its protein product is CASSIDGGLGTYEQYF.

The chain's CDR3 is CASSVRGLAGGPTGELFF. The CDR3 DNA is TGTGCCAGCAGTGTTAGGGGACTAGCGGGAGGGCCTACCGGGGAGCTGTTTTTT. The chain links TRBV2 to TRBJ2-2; TRBD2 aligns across 16 bases. With V trimmed by 4 bases and J by 5 bases, 7 bases remained unmatched. The CDR3 extends over 18 amino acids. Germline CDR1 reads SNHLY; CDR2 reads FYNNEI. Full variable domain (remainder filled in from reference TRBV2 and TRBJ2-2): EPEVTQTPSHQVTQMGQEVILRCVPISNHLYFYWYRQILGQKVEFLVSFYNNEISEKSEIFDDQFSVERPDGSNFTLKIRSTKLEDSAMYFCASSVRGLAGGPTGELFFGEGSRLTVL.

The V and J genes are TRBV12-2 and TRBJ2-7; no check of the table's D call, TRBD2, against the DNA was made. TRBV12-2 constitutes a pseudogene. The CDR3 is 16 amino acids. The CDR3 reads CASRLVSSGRLYEQYF. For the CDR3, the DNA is TGTGCAAGTCGCTTAGTTTCTAGCGGGAGGCTATACGAGCAGTACTTC.

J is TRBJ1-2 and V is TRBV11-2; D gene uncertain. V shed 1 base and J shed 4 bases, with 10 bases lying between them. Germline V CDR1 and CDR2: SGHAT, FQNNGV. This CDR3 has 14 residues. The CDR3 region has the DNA TGTGCCAGCAGCTTAGCGGGGATTGCCTATGGCTACACCTTC. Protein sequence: CASSLAGIAYGYTF.

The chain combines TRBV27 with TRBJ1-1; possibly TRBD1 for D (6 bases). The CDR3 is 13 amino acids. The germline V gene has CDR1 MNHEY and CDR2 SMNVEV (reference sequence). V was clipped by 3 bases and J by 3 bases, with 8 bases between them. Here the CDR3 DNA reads TGTGCCAGCAGTTTCCCAGGGGACACTGAAGCTTTCTTT. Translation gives CASSFPGDTEAFF.

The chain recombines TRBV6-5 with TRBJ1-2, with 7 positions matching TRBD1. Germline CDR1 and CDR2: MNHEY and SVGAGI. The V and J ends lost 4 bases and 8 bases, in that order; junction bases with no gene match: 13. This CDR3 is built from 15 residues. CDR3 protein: CASSSSQWTGSGYTF. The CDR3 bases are TGTGCCAGCAGTTCCTCCCAGTGGACAGGAAGCGGCTACACCTTC.

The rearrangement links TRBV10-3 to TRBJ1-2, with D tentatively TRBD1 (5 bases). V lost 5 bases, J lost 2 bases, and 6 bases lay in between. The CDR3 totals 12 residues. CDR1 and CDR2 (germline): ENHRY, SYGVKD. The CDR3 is CAISQGNYGYTF. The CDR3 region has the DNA TGTGCCATCAGTCAGGGAAACTATGGCTACACCTTC.

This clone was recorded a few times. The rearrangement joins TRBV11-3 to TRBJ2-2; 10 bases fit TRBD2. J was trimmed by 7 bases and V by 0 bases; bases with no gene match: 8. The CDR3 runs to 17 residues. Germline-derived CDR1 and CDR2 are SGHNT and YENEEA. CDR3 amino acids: CASSLEIAGGAGGELFF. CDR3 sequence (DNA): TGTGCCAGCAGCTTAGAGATAGCGGGAGGTGCCGGCGGGGAGCTGTTTTTT.

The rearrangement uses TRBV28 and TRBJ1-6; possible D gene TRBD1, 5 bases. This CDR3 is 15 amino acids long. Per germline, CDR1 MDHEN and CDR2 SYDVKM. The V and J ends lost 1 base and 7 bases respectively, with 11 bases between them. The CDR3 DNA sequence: TGTGCCAGCAGTTTATTCGGGGGAGAGAATTCACCCCTCCACTTT. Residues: CASSLFGGENSPLHF.

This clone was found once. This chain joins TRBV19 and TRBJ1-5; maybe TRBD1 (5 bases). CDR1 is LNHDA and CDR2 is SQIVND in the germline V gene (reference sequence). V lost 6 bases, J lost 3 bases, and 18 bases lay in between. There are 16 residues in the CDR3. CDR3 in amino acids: CASSPRKTGSNQPQHF. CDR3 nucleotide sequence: TGTGCCAGTAGCCCCAGGAAAACAGGATCCAATCAGCCCCAGCATTTT.

This chain's CDR3 is CASSTLRGQTNEKLFF. CDR3 nucleotide sequence: TGTGCCAGTAGTACCCTCCGGGGACAGACTAATGAAAAACTGTTTTTT. The chain employs TRBV19 and TRBJ1-4; TRBD1 aligns across 7 bases. The germline V gene has CDR1 LNHDA and CDR2 SQIVND (reference sequence). V was pared by 4 bases and J by 2 bases, with 7 bases of the junction left unmatched. CDR3 length: 16 amino acids. The full variable domain, in which reference TRBV19 and TRBJ1-4 provide the parts outside the CDR3, is DGGITQSPKYLFRKEGQNVTLSCEQNLNHDAMYWYRQDPGQGLRLIYYSQIVNDFQKGDIAEGYSVSREKKESFPLTVTSAQKNPTAFYLCASSTLRGQTNEKLFFGSGTQLSVL.

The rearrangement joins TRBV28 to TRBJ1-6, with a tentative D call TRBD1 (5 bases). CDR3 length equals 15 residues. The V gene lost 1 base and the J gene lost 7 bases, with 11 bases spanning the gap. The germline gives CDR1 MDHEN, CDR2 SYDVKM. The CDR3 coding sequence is TGTGCCAGCAGTTTATTAGGGGCCACAAATTCACCCCTCCACTTT. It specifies CASSLLGATNSPLHF. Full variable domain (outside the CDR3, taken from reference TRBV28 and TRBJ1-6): DVKVTQSSRYLVKRTGEKVFLECVQDMDHENMFWYRQDPGLGLRLIYFSYDVKMKEKGDIPEGYSVSREKKERFSLILESASTNQTSMYLCASSLLGATNSPLHFGNGTRLTVT.

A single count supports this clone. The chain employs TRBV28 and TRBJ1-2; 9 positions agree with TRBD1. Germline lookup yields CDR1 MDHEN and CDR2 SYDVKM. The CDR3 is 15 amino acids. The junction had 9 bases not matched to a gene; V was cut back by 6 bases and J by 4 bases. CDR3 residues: CASRLGTGNSYGYTF. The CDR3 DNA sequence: TGTGCCAGCAGGCTTGGGACAGGGAACAGCTATGGCTACACCTTC.

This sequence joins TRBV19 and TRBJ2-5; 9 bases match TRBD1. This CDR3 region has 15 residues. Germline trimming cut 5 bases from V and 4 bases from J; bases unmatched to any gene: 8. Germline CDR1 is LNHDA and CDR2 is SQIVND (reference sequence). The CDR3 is CASSWGQGVRETQYF. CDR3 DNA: TGTGCCAGTAGTTGGGGACAGGGAGTACGAGAGACCCAGTACTTC. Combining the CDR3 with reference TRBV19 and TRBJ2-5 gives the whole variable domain DGGITQSPKYLFRKEGQNVTLSCEQNLNHDAMYWYRQDPGQGLRLIYYSQIVNDFQKGDIAEGYSVSREKKESFPLTVTSAQKNPTAFYLCASSWGQGVRETQYFGPGTRLLVL.

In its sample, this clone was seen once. As DNA, the CDR3 is TGTGCCAGCAGCCCAACGACTAGCGGGCAGTACAATGAGCAGTTCTTC. It translates to CASSPTTSGQYNEQFF. The V and J genes are TRBV7-6 and TRBJ2-1; 10 bases align to TRBD2. V lost 5 bases to trimming and J lost 4 bases; unmatched junction nucleotides: 8. Germline V gene lookup returns CDR1 SGHVS and CDR2 FNYEAQ. The length of the CDR3 is 16 residues.

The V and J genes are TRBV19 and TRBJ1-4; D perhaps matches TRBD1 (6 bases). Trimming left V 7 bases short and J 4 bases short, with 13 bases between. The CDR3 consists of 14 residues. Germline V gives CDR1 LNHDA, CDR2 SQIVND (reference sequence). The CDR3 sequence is CASTRGGNNEKLFF. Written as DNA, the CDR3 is TGTGCCAGTACCCGGGGGGGCAATAATGAAAAACTGTTTTTT.

In DNA form, the CDR3 reads TGTGCCAGCAGTTTTGTCCTGCGGGATAGCAATCAGCCCCAGCATTTT. Amino acid sequence: CASSFVLRDSNQPQHF. The genes are TRBV28 and TRBJ1-5; D uncertain. The CDR3 covers 16 residues. CDR1 MDHEN and CDR2 SYDVKM come from the germline V gene. The V and J ends lost 3 bases and 0 bases respectively, with 12 bases between them. Full variable domain (outside the CDR3, taken from reference TRBV28 and TRBJ1-5): DVKVTQSSRYLVKRTGEKVFLECVQDMDHENMFWYRQDPGLGLRLIYFSYDVKMKEKGDIPEGYSVSREKKERFSLILESASTNQTSMYLCASSFVLRDSNQPQHFGDGTRLSIL.

The CDR3 DNA follows: TGTGCCAGCAGTTTAAACTTCTTTCAGCCCCAGCATTTT. This gives the protein CASSLNFFQPQHF. This sequence joins TRBV27 and TRBJ1-5; D unresolved. The CDR3 extends over 13 amino acids. The V gene lost 2 bases and the J gene lost 6 bases, with 8 bases spanning the gap. Germline V gene sequence: CDR1 MNHEY, CDR2 SMNVEV (reference sequence).

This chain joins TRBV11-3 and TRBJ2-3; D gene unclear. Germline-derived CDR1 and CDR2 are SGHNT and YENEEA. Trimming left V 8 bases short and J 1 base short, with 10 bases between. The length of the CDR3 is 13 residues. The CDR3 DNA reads TGTGCCAGCGTCCAAACAGGCACAGATACGCAGTATTTT. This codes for CASVQTGTDTQYF.

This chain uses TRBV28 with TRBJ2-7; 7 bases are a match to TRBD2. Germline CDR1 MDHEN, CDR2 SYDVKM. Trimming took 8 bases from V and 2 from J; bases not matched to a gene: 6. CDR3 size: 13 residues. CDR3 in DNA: TGTGCCAGCTGGGAGGGAATCGCCTACGAGCAGTACTTC. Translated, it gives CASWEGIAYEQYF.

CDR3 residues: CAWSVKGDSPLHF. DNA for the CDR3: TGTGCCTGGAGTGTAAAGGGGGATTCACCCCTCCACTTT. J is TRBJ1-6 and V is TRBV30; TRBD1 might be the D (6 bases). With 0 bases removed from V and 8 bases from J, the gap between germline ends came to 8 bases. Germline V gives CDR1 GTSNPN, CDR2 SVGIG (reference sequence). CDR3 length equals 13 residues.

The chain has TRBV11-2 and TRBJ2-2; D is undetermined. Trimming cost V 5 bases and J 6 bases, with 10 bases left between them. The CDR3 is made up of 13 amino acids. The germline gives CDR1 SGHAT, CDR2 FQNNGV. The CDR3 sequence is CASSLINSGELFF. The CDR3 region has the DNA TGTGCCAGCAGCCTAATAAACTCCGGGGAGCTGTTTTTT.

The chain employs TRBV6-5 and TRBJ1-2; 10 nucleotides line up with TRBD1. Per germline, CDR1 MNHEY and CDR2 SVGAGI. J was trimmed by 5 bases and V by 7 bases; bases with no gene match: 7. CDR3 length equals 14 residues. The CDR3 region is CASMRDRGSYGYTF. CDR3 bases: TGTGCCAGCATGAGGGACAGGGGATCATATGGCTACACCTTC.

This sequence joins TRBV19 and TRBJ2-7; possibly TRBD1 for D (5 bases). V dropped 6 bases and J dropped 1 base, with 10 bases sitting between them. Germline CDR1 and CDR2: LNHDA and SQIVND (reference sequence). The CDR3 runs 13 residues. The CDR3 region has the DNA TGTGCCAGTAGACTCGGACAATCCTACGAGCAGTACTTC. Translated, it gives CASRLGQSYEQYF.

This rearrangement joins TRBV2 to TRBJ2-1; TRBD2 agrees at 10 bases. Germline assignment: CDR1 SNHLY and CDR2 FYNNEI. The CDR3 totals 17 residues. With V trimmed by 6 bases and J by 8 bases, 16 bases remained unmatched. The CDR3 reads CASSVPLGLAPPYEQFF. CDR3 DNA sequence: TGTGCCAGCAGCGTACCCTTGGGACTAGCGCCCCCGTATGAGCAGTTCTTC.

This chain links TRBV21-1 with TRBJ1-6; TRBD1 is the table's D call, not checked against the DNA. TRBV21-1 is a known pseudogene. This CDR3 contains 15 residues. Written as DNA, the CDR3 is TGTGCCAGCAGCAAAGATAGACATTGGGATTCACCCCTCCACTTT. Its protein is CASSKDRHWDSPLHF.

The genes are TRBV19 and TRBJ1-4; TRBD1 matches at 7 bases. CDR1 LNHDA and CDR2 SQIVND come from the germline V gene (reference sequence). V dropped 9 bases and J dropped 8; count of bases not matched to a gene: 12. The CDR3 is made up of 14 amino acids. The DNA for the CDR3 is TGTGCCAGCACCTCAGGGGGGAGTGCGGAAAAACTGTTTTTT. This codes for CASTSGGSAEKLFF.

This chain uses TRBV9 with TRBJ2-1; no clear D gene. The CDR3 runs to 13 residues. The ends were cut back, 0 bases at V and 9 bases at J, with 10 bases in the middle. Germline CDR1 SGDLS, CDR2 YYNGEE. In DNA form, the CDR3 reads TGTGCCAGCAGCGTAGTAGAGATTGGTGAGCAGTTCTTC. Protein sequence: CASSVVEIGEQFF.